The 2 T cell receptor beta chains reported below all come from one sample, sequenced in a study of PD-1 blockade in classical Hodgkin lymphoma. Time point: cycle 4 day 1 (C4D1), after around six weeks of nivolumab. All patients experienced relapse after autologous stem cell transplantation, and brentuximab vedotin exposure was variable. This table comes from immunoSEQ multiplex PCR, and its TCRdb copy is limited to in-frame clones, with some not included. The data hold tens of thousands of clones, with 91% observed a single time. Specimen: peripheral blood mononuclear cells (PBMCs), collected before the fourth cycle of nivolumab. These TCRs come from a human donor with classical Hodgkin lymphoma.

The chain links TRBV27 to TRBJ2-1; D unclear. The CDR3 is 13 amino acids. Germline V gives CDR1 MNHEY, CDR2 SMNVEV (reference sequence). Trimming stripped 9 bases from V and 2 bases from J, with 11 bases between. CDR3 loop: CASSIGTYNEQFF. The CDR3 DNA sequence: TGTGCCAGTTCGATTGGGACCTACAATGAGCAGTTCTTC.

J is TRBJ2-7 and V is TRBV6-5, with D perhaps being TRBD1 or TRBD2 (5 bases each). Trimming removed 6 bases from V and 3 bases from J, with 15 bases in between. CDR3 length: 14 residues. Germline CDR1 MNHEY, CDR2 SVGAGI. The CDR3 loop is CASRLGPIVYEQYF. As DNA, the CDR3 is TGTGCCAGCAGATTGGGACCTATAGTCTACGAGCAGTACTTC.